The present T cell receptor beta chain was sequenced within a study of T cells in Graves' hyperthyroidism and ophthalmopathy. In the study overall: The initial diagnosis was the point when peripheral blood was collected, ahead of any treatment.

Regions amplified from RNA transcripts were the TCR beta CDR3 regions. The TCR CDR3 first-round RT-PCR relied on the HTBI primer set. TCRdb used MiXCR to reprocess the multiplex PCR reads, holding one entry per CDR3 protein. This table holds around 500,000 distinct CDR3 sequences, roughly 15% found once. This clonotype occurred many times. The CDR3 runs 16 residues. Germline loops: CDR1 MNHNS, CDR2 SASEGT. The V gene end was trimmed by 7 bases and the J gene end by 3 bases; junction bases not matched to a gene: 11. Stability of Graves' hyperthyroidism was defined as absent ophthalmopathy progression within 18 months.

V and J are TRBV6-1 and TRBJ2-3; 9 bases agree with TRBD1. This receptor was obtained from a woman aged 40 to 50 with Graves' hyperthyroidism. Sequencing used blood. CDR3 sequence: CASTEQGQGRTDTQYF. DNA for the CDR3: TGTGCCAGCACCGAGCAGGGACAGGGAAGAACAGATACGCAGTATTTT.